The 17 T cell receptor beta chains below come from one sample, sequenced in a study of T cells in Graves' hyperthyroidism and ophthalmopathy. Amplified TCR beta CDR3 regions derived from RNA transcripts. An initial round of RT-PCR targeting the TCR CDR3 relied on the HTBI primer set. TCRdb reprocessed the multiplex PCR reads with MiXCR, giving one entry per CDR3 protein. The repertoire holds more than 500,000 distinct CDR3 sequences, 40% to 50% seen once, with roughly 45% in the top ten. The sample was peripheral blood or thyroid tissue (not recorded which). The receptors stem from an adult woman with Graves' disease, either hyperthyroidism or ophthalmopathy (not recorded which).

This clonotype occurred many times. The chain links TRBV2 to TRBJ1-4, with 7 bases aligning to TRBD1. Trimming took 7 bases from V and 7 from J; bases not matched to a gene: 9. CDR1 is SNHLY, CDR2 FYNNEI, per germline. This CDR3 is built from 14 residues. The CDR3 is CASIWTGKGEKLFF. The CDR3 coding sequence is TGTGCCAGCATCTGGACAGGAAAGGGTGAAAAACTGTTTTTT.

This clonotype was counted only a few times. V usage is TRBV7-9 and J usage is TRBJ1-6, with TRBD1 identical over 7 bases. Trimming at V came to 1 base and at J to 10 bases, leaving 4 bases not matched to a gene. The germline V gene has CDR1 SEHNR and CDR2 FQNEAQ (reference sequence). CDR3 length: 14 residues. Here the CDR3 DNA reads TGTGCCAGCAGCTTAGAGGGACAGAGATCACCCCTCCACTTT. It specifies CASSLEGQRSPLHF.

This clonotype showed up just a few times. The chain joins TRBV7-2 to TRBJ1-2; 8 bases are shared with TRBD1. This CDR3 comprises 12 residues. After removal of 7 bases from V and 7 bases from J, the junction contained 5 bases not matched to a gene. Germline V gene lookup returns CDR1 SGHTA and CDR2 FQGNSA. CDR3 coding DNA: TGTGCCAGCATTCTCAGGGGGCTTGGCTACACCTTC. Its translation: CASILRGLGYTF.

CDR3 region: CSASPPGGSTYEQYF. The CDR3 DNA reads TGCAGTGCTAGTCCCCCAGGGGGGTCTACCTACGAGCAGTACTTC. This chain connects TRBV20-1 to TRBJ2-7, with D maybe TRBD1 (7 bases). V lost 3 bases, J lost 2 bases, and 17 bases lay in between. Germline CDR1 is DFQATT and CDR2 is SNEGSKA (reference sequence). The CDR3 runs to 15 residues.

A word on this clonotype: Its ends do not fully match the called genes, so a read error is possible. The V call is TRBV11-2, the J call TRBJ2-2; D uncertain. The length of the CDR3 is 13 residues. Germline CDR1 reads SGHAT; CDR2 reads FQNNGV. The CDR3 nucleotides read TGTGCCAGCAGTCCCCACGACACAGGGGAGCTGTTTTTT. Its translation is CASSPHDTGELFF.

Ten or more counts support this clonotype. The chain combines TRBV10-1 with TRBJ2-2, with D possibly being TRBD2 (6 bases). Per germline, CDR1 WNHNN and CDR2 SYGVQD (reference sequence). Trimming shortened V by 4 bases and J by 2 bases, and 17 bases separated the two germline ends. The CDR3 totals 17 residues. The CDR3 loop is CASSATTGEGNTGELFF. CDR3 nucleotides: TGCGCCAGCAGTGCGACGACGGGAGAGGGAAACACCGGGGAGCTGTTTTTT.

This clonotype was detected ten times or more. CDR3 residues: CAISGQGSLNSPLHF. Written as DNA, the CDR3 is TGTGCCATCAGTGGACAGGGGTCTTTGAATTCACCCCTCCACTTT. The V call is TRBV10-3, the J call TRBJ1-6, with 8 positions matching TRBD1. Germline V gene lookup returns CDR1 ENHRY and CDR2 SYGVKD. The V segment lost 4 bases and the J segment 7 bases; nucleotides outside the gene matches: 6. The CDR3 is made up of 15 amino acids.

This clonotype was recorded many times. V usage is TRBV20-1 and J usage is TRBJ2-2, with 13 bases that match TRBD2. V was pared by 6 bases and J by 2 bases, with 6 bases of the junction left unmatched. CDR1 and CDR2 from the germline V gene are DFQATT and SNEGSKA (reference sequence). The CDR3 runs to 16 residues. The CDR3 sequence: CSATTSGRLNTGELFF. CDR3 coding DNA: TGCAGTGCCACGACTAGCGGGAGGCTTAACACCGGGGAGCTGTTTTTT.

This clonotype has a count of ten or more. The rearrangement joins TRBV28 to TRBJ1-1; a weak D match, TRBD1 (6 bases). This CDR3 comprises 15 residues. The V end was cut by 7 bases, the J end by 3 bases, with 18 bases between. The germline gives CDR1 MDHEN, CDR2 SYDVKM. The DNA for the CDR3 is TGTGCCAGCACCCTATGGGATCAGGGGTACACTGAAGCTTTCTTT. It yields the protein CASTLWDQGYTEAFF. Full variable domain (missing parts from reference TRBV28 and TRBJ1-1): DVKVTQSSRYLVKRTGEKVFLECVQDMDHENMFWYRQDPGLGLRLIYFSYDVKMKEKGDIPEGYSVSREKKERFSLILESASTNQTSMYLCASTLWDQGYTEAFFGQGTRLTVV.

This clonotype was found many times. The rearrangement joins TRBV5-1 to TRBJ1-2; 9 nucleotides line up with TRBD1. V dropped 2 bases and J dropped 2; count of bases not matched to a gene: 4. CDR1 and CDR2 (germline): SGHRS, YFSETQ. The CDR3 contains 15 residues. The CDR3 region is CASSFGGQGNYGYTF. The CDR3 region has the DNA TGCGCCAGCAGCTTCGGCGGACAGGGGAACTATGGCTACACCTTC.

Of note for this clonotype: This may come from a read error, since a much larger clone is one base off. The chain employs TRBV5-1 and TRBJ2-7; possibly TRBD1 for D (6 bases). This CDR3 contains 14 residues. CDR1 and CDR2 (germline): SGHRS, YFSETQ. The CDR3 bases are TGCGCCAGCAGCCTAGACAGGCCCTCCTGCGAGCAGTACTTC. The encoded protein is CASSLDRPSCEQYF. Full variable domain (outside the CDR3, taken from reference TRBV5-1 and TRBJ2-7): KAGVTQTPRYLIKTRGQQVTLSCSPISGHRSVSWYQQTPGQGLQFLFEYFSETQRNKGNFPGRFSGRQFSNSRSEMNVSTLELGDSALYLCASSLDRPSCEQYFGPGTRLTVT.

The V call is TRBV29-1, the J call TRBJ2-7, with TRBD2 identical over 9 bases. The V and J ends lost 3 bases and 7 bases, in that order; junction bases with no gene match: 4. The V gene's germline CDR1 is SQVTM and CDR2 ANQGSEA. CDR3 length: 12 amino acids. This CDR3 is CSVDVAGDEQYF. The CDR3 DNA sequence: TGCAGCGTTGACGTAGCGGGAGATGAGCAGTACTTC.

This clonotype has just a few counts. This sequence joins TRBV18 and TRBJ1-5; D is unclear. The CDR3 totals 14 residues. Germline V gene sequence: CDR1 KGHSH, CDR2 LQKENI. V was shortened by 3 bases and J by 6 bases, with 12 bases between the two germline ends. CDR3 sequence: CASSPDSGSQPQHF. The DNA for the CDR3 is TGTGCCAGCTCACCGGATTCGGGGAGTCAGCCCCAGCATTTT.

This clonotype has only a few counts. The CDR3 region is CAWVLWGRVNTEAFF. The DNA of the CDR3 is TGTGCCTGGGTACTATGGGGCAGGGTGAACACTGAAGCTTTCTTT. V usage is TRBV30 and J usage is TRBJ1-1, with TRBD1 as a possible D gene (5 bases). Trimming took 5 bases from V and 0 from J, leaving 16 bases between them. CDR1 GTSNPN and CDR2 SVGIG come from the germline V gene (reference sequence). This CDR3 has 15 residues.

In the case of this clonotype: One end of the junction varies from germline; a read error may be responsible. This rearrangement joins TRBV4-1 to TRBJ1-2; no clear D gene. The germline V gene encodes CDR1 MGHRA and CDR2 YSYEKL. The CDR3 is 14 amino acids. CDR3 amino acids: CASSQDGRDYGYTF. The CDR3 bases are TGTGCCAGCAGCCAAGATGGGCGCGACTATGGCTACACCTTC.

This rearrangement joins TRBV10-2 to TRBJ2-2; no clear D. V was trimmed by 7 bases and J by 7 bases, leaving 16 bases between them. Looked up from germline, CDR1 is WSHSY and CDR2 is SAAADI. This CDR3 contains 14 residues. The CDR3 DNA follows: TGCGCCAGCAACCCGGCCACAGCCAGCGGGGAGCTGTTTTTT. This translates into CASNPATASGELFF.

The chain employs TRBV5-4 and TRBJ1-1, with D maybe TRBD1 (6 bases). Per the germline V gene, CDR1 is SGHNT and CDR2 is YYREEE (reference sequence). Trimming cost V 0 bases and J 7 bases, with 19 bases left between them. The CDR3 consists of 16 residues. The CDR3 loop is CASSLVLAGGAGEAFF. CDR3 coding DNA: TGTGCCAGCAGCTTGGTACTAGCGGGGGGGGCTGGTGAAGCTTTCTTT.